This note documents a single TCR beta chain sequence. This entry belongs to a study of cytomegalovirus exposure and HLA in healthy donors. Researchers ran the PCR with 60 Vbeta and 13 Jbeta primers. Sequencing was performed with immunoSEQ multiplex PCR; in TCRdb, only in-frame clones are kept and a portion is missing. The sample has about 200,000 clones; less than 80% are singletons. Trimming left V 7 bases short and J 3 bases short, with 6 bases between. The CDR3 runs 12 residues. CDR1 is SNHLY and CDR2 is FYNNEI in the germline V gene. Sequenced sample: PBMCs. The rearrangement links TRBV2 to TRBJ1-4; D is possibly TRBD1 (6 bases). The receptor comes from a girl aged 2-10 years in good health and CMV-seronegative. CDR3: CASKGANEKLFF. The DNA of the CDR3 is TGTGCCAGCAAGGGGGCTAATGAAAAACTGTTTTTT. The variable domain in full, with the rest retrieved from reference TRBV2 and TRBJ1-4, is EPEVTQTPSHQVTQMGQEVILRCVPISNHLYFYWYRQILGQKVEFLVSFYNNEISEKSEIFDDQFSVERPDGSNFTLKIRSTKLEDSAMYFCASKGANEKLFFGSGTQLSVL.